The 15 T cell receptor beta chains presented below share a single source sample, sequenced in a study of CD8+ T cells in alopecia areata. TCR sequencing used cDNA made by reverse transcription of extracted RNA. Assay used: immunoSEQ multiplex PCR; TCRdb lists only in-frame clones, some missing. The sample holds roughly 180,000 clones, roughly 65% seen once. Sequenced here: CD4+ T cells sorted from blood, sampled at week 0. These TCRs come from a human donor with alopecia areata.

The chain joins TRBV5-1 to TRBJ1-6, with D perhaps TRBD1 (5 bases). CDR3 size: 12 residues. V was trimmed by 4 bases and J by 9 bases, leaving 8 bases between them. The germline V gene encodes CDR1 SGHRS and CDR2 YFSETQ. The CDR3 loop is CASSQQGSPLHF. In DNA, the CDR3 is TGCGCCAGCAGCCAGCAGGGTTCACCCCTCCACTTT.

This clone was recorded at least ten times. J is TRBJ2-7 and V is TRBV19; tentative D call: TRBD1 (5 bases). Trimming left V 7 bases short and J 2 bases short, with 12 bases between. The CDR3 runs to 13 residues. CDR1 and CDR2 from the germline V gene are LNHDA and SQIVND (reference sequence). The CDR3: CASTPGHPYEQYF. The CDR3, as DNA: TGTGCCAGTACTCCCGGACACCCCTACGAGCAGTACTTC.

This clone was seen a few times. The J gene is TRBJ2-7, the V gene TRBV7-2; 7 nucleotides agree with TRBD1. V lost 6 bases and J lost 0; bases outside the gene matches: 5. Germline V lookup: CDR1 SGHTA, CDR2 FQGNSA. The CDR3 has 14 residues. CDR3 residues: CASSPDRVSYEQYF. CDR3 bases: TGTGCCAGCAGTCCTGACAGGGTCTCCTACGAGCAGTACTTC.

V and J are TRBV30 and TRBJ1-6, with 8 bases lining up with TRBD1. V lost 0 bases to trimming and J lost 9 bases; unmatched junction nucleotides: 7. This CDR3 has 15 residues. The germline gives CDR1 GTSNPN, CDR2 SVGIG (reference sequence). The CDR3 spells CAWSVWDRSSSPLHF. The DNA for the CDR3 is TGTGCCTGGAGTGTGTGGGACAGGAGCTCTTCACCCCTCCACTTT.

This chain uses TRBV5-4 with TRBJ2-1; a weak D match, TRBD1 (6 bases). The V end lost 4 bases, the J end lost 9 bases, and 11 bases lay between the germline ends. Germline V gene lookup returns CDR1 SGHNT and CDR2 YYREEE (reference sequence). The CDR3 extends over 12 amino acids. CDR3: CASSPFRGEQFF. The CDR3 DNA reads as TGTGCCAGCAGCCCCTTCAGGGGTGAGCAGTTCTTC.

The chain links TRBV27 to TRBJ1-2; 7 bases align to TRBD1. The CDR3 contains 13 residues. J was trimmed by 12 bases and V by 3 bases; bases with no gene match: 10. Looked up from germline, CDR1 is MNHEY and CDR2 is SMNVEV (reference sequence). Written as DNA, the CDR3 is TGTGCCAGCAGTTTCAAATTGGCAGGGGGACACACCTTC. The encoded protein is CASSFKLAGGHTF.

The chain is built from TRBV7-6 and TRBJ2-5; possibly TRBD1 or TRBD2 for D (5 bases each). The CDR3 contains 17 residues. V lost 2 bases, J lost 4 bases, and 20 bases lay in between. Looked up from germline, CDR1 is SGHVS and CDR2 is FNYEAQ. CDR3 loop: CASSLTGRGFGSETQYF. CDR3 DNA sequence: TGTGCCAGCAGCTTAACAGGTCGGGGTTTTGGGTCAGAGACCCAGTACTTC.

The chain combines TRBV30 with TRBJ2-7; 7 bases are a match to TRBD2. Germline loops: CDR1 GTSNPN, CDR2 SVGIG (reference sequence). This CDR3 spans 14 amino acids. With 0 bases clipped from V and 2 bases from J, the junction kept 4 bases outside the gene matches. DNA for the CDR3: TGTGCCTGGAGTGTACCGGGGGGACCCTACGAGCAGTACTTC. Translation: CAWSVPGGPYEQYF.

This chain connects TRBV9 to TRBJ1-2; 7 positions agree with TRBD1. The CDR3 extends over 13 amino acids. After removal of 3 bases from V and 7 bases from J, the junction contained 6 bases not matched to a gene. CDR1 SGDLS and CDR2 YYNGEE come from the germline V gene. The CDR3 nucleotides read TGTGCCAGCAGCGGGAAGACAGGGTCTGGCTACACCTTC. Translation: CASSGKTGSGYTF.

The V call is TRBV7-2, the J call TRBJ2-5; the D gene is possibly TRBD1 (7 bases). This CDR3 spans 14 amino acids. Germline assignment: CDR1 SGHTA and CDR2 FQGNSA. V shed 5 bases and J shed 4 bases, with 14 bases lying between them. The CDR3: CASSPPGGRETQYF. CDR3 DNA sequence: TGTGCCAGCAGCCCCCCAGGGGGGCGAGAGACCCAGTACTTC. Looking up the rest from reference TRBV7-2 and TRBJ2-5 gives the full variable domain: GAGVSQSPSNKVTEKGKDVELRCDPISGHTALYWYRQSLGQGLEFLIYFQGNSAPDKSGLPSDRFSAERTGGSVSTLTIQRTQQEDSAVYLCASSPPGGRETQYFGPGTRLLVL.

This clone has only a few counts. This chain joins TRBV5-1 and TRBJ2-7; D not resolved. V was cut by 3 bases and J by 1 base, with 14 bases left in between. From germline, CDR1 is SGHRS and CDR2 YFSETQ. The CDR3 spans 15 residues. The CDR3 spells CASSSYTFPSYEQYF. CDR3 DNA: TGCGCCAGCAGCTCCTACACCTTTCCGTCCTACGAGCAGTACTTC.

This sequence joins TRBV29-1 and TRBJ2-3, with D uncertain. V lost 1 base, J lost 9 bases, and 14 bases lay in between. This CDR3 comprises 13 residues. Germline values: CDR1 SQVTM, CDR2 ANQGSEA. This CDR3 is CSVEGHKDKTQYF. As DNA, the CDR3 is TGCAGCGTTGAAGGCCACAAGGATAAAACGCAGTATTTT.

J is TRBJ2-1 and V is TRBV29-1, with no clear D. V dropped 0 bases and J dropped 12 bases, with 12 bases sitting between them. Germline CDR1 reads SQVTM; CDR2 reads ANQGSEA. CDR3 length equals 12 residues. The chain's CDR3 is CSVEDLAEGQFF. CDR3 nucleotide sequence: TGCAGCGTTGAAGATTTGGCCGAAGGGCAGTTCTTC.

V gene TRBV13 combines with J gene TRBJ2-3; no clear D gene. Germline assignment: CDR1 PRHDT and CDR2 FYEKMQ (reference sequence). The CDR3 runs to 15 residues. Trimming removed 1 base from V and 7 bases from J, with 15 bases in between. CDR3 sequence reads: CASSLDPSDANTQYF. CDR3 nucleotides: TGTGCCAGCAGCTTAGATCCCAGCGACGCCAATACGCAGTATTTT.

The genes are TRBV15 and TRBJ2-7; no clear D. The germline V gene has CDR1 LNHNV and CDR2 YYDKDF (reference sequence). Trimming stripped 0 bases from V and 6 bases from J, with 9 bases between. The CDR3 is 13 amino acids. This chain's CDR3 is CATSRDARSEQYF. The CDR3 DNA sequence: TGTGCCACCAGCAGAGATGCCCGATCCGAGCAGTACTTC.